This T cell receptor beta chain was found in a study of control samples from healthy donors and cancer patients. Germline CDR1 reads SNHLY; CDR2 reads FYNNEI. The germline V and J ends were trimmed by 1 base and 4 bases, with 22 bases remaining between them. The CDR3 consists of 18 residues. The data were produced by immunoSEQ multiplex PCR, yet TCRdb's version contains in-frame clones alone and is incomplete. The table includes about 95,000 clones, approximately 80% detected once. The receptor's source is a man aged 25-40 years in good health. Sequencing was carried out using blood. The rearrangement uses TRBV2 and TRBJ1-2; no clear D gene. DNA for the CDR3: TGTGCCAGCAGTGAAGAGGCGGTGTGGGCAGAGCACATCTATGGCTACACCTTC. Translating it yields CASSEEAVWAEHIYGYTF. The whole variable domain, remainder taken from reference TRBV2 and TRBJ1-2, is EPEVTQTPSHQVTQMGQEVILRCVPISNHLYFYWYRQILGQKVEFLVSFYNNEISEKSEIFDDQFSVERPDGSNFTLKIRSTKLEDSAMYFCASSEEAVWAEHIYGYTFGSGTRLTVV.